This section outlines one TCR beta chain sequence together with its context. Germline CDR1 SGHRS, CDR2 YFSETQ. Unmatched junction bases numbered 7, after V lost 4 bases and J lost 6 bases. The CDR3 has 15 amino acids. This entry is derived from a study of blood T cell repertoires in COVID-19. The protocol was immunoSEQ multiplex PCR, while the TCRdb copy is restricted to in-frame clones and leaves out a portion. Among some 45,000 clones listed, over 85% were seen once. The sample was peripheral blood. This sequence was found in a man in his 60s with COVID-19, enrolled during active disease. The chain employs TRBV5-1 and TRBJ1-2, with 12 nucleotides matching TRBD1. Here the CDR3 reads CASSLAGTGGHGYTF. CDR3 DNA sequence: TGCGCCAGCAGCCTAGCCGGGACAGGGGGCCATGGCTACACCTTC.